A single sample gave rise to the 5 T cell receptor beta chains below, sequenced in a study of CXCR3-negative and CXCR3-positive naive CD8 T cells. UMI-labeled 5' RACE yielded the TRB cDNA libraries. No DNA is given; TCRdb re-called the 5' RACE reads and lists each CDR3 protein once. The repertoire shows more than 100,000 distinct CDR3 sequences; the top ten hold 0.41%. Study observations and caveats: A higher hydrophobicity marked the TRB CDR3s of CXCR3-positive naive cells versus CXCR3-negative naive cells.

These TCRs' antigens remain unknown. The specimen was naive CXCR3+ CD8+ T cells from blood. Documented subset: CD45RO-CCR7+CD27+CD95- naive CD8+ T cells expressing CXCR3 (TNR3+). The receptors come from a human donor in good health. Some clones in this sample may be carry-over from other donors' samples.

This chain connects TRBV10-1 to TRBJ2-1. This CDR3 comprises 12 residues. From germline, CDR1 is WNHNN and CDR2 SYGVQD (reference sequence). CDR3 region: CASSPRSHERFF.

The CDR3 is CASSLARGERTEAFF. The chain has TRBV7-6 and TRBJ1-1. Germline CDR1 reads SGHVS; CDR2 reads FNYEAQ. The CDR3 is made up of 15 amino acids.

This chain joins TRBV29-1 and TRBJ2-1; TCRdb names TRBD2, which stays unverified in the absence of DNA. The CDR3 spans 17 residues. In germline, CDR1 is SQVTM, CDR2 ANQGSEA. The CDR3 loop is CSVRGRLAESSYNEQFF.

The gene calls are TRBV29-1 and TRBJ2-7; the TRBD1 assignment by TCRdb is unverifiable without DNA. CDR1 is SQVTM, CDR2 ANQGSEA, per germline. CDR3 length: 13 amino acids. The CDR3 here is CSASWGQGYEQYF.

The chain recombines TRBV28 with TRBJ2-5; TCRdb selects TRBD2, and the lack of DNA leaves this call unchecked. CDR3 length: 18 amino acids. CDR1 is MDHEN and CDR2 is SYDVKM in the germline V gene. The CDR3 region is CASNGGPGLAAIQETQCF.